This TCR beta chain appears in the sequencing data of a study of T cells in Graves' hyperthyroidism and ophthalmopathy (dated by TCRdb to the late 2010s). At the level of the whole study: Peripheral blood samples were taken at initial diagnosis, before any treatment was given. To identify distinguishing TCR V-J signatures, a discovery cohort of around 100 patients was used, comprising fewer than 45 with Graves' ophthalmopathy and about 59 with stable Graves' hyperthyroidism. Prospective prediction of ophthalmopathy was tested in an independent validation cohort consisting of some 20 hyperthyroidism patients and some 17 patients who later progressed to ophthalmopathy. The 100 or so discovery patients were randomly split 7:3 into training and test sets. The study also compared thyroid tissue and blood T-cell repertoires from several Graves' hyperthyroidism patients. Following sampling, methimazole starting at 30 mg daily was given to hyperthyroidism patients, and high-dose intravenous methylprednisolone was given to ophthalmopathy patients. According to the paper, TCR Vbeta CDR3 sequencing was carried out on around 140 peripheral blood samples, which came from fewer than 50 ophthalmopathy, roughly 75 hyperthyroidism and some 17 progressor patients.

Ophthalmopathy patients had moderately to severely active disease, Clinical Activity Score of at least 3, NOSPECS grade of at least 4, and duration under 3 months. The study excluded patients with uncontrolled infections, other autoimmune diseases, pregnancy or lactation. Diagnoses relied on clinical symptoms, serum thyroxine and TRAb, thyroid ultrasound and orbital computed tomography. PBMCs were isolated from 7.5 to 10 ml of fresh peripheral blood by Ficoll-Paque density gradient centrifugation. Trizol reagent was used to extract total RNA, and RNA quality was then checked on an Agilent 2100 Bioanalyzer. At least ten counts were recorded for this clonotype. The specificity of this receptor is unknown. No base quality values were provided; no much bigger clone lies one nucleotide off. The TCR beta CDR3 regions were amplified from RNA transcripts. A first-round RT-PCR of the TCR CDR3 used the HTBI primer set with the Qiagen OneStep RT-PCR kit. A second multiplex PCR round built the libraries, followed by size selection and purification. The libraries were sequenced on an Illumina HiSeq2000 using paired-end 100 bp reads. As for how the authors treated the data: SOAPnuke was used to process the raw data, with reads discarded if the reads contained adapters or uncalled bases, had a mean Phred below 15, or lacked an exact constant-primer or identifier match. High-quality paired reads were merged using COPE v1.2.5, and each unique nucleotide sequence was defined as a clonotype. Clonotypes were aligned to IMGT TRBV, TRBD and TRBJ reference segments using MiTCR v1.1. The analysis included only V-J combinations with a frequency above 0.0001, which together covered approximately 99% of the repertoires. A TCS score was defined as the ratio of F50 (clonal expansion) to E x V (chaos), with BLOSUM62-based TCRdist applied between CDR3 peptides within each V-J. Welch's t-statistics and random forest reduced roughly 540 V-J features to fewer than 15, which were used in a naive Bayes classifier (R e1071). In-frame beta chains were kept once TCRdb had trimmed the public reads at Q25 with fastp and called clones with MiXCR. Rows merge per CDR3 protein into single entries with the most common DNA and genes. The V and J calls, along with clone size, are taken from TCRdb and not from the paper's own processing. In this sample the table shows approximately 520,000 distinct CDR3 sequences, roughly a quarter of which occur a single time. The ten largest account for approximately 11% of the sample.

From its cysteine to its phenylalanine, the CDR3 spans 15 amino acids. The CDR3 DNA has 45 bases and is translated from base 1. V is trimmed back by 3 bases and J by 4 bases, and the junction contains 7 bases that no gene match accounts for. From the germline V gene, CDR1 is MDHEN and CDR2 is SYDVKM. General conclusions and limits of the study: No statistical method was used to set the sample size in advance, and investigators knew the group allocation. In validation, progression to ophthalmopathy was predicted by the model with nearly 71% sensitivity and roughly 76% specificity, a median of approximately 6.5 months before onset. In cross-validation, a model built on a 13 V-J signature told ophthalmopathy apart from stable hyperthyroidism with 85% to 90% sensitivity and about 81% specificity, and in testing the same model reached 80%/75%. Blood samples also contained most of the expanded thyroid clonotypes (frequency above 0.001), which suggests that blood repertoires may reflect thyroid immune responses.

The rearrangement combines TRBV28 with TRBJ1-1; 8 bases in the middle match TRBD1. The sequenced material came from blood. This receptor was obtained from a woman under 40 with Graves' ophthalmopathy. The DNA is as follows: TGTGCCAGCAGTTTTTTGAGCGACAGGGGCACTGAAGCTTTCTTT. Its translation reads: CASSFLSDRGTEAFF.